This T cell receptor (beta chain) was profiled in a study of T cells in tuberculosis. About the study: In South Africa, adults with active tuberculosis were compared with IGRA-negative and latently infected IGRA-positive adolescents.

The V gene's germline CDR1 is LNHDA and CDR2 SQIVND (reference sequence). Unmatched junction bases numbered 5, after V lost 5 bases and J lost 4 bases. The CDR3 runs 13 residues. Time point given: new active TB diagnosis, blood taken before or within 7 days of starting treatment. Clones were read by immunoSEQ multiplex PCR, and TCRdb kept only the in-frame ones, dropping some. There are under 40,000 clones in the sample; roughly 95% occur only once, and less than 5% lies in the top ten. Points from the study as a whole: The TCR-beta difference was not significant; alpha differences partly reflected length. Using the GMM-specific repertoire gave about 87% accuracy versus 60% to 70% with motifs.

As regards this clone: The antigen remains unidentified.

The rearrangement joins TRBV19 to TRBJ2-7; the match to TRBD1 covers 7 bases. The receptor was derived from an adult with tuberculosis. Sequencing used PBMCs, obtained at tuberculosis diagnosis. CDR3: CASSPPDRYEQYF. CDR3 bases: TGTGCCAGTAGTCCCCCGGACAGGTACGAGCAGTACTTC.